One sample yielded the 13 T cell receptor beta chains listed below, sequenced in a study of blood T cells in healthy people across ages. PCR was performed a second time for about 6 to 12 cycles using a sample-barcoded 5' primer and a J-beta primer mix. TCRdb fed the 5' RACE reads into MiXCR, producing one record per CDR3 protein. Here the sample spans 710,000 or so distinct CDR3 sequences, approximately 31% being singletons. The specimen sequenced was blood. Every receptor here comes from a woman older than 75 in good health.

The rearrangement uses TRBV20-1 and TRBJ1-1; possible D gene TRBD1, 6 bases. CDR1 is DFQATT and CDR2 is SNEGSKA in the germline V gene (reference sequence). Trimming cost V 4 bases and J 4 bases, with 31 bases left between them. There are 19 residues in the CDR3. The CDR3 spells CSAISVGSPGTFSGTEAFF. CDR3 nucleotides: TGCAGTGCTATCTCAGTTGGGAGTCCCGGGACATTTTCGGGCACTGAAGCTTTCTTT.

As regards this clonotype: Being one base from a much bigger clone, this may be a read error. The chain joins TRBV11-2 to TRBJ2-2, with D hard to call. This CDR3 spans 13 amino acids. Germline-derived CDR1 and CDR2 are SGHAT and FQNNGV. CDR3 in DNA: TGTGCCAGCGGCTTATTGAACACCGGGGAGCTGTTTTTT. Protein sequence: CASGLLNTGELFF.

This clonotype has only one observation. A much larger clone differs by one base, so this may be a read error. The rearrangement uses TRBV5-1 and TRBJ2-3, with TRBD2 as a possible D gene (5 bases). The CDR3 runs 13 residues. CDR1 SGHRS and CDR2 YFSETQ come from the germline V gene. V was cut by 8 bases and J by 3 bases, with 13 bases left in between. CDR3 sequence reads: CARSRTDTDTQYF. The CDR3 nucleotides are TGCGCCAGAAGCAGGACTGATACAGATACGCAGTATTTT.

This clonotype was recorded at least ten times. The chain joins TRBV20-1 to TRBJ2-5; no firm D call. Germline V gene lookup returns CDR1 DFQATT and CDR2 SNEGSKA (reference sequence). This CDR3 has 10 amino acids. Trimming cost V 6 bases and J 5 bases, with 7 bases left between them. Here the CDR3 DNA reads TGCAGTGCGTGGAAGGAGACCCAGTACTTC. It encodes CSAWKETQYF.

This clonotype was seen ten or more times. The chain has TRBV2 and TRBJ2-7; the match to TRBD2 covers 11 bases. The CDR3 covers 16 residues. After removal of 5 bases from V and 7 bases from J, the junction contained 13 bases not matched to a gene. Germline V CDR1 and CDR2: SNHLY, FYNNEI. The CDR3 DNA follows: TGTGCCAGCAGTATACTAGCGGGGGCCCCCTACGTAGAGCAGTACTTC. This codes for CASSILAGAPYVEQYF.

This clonotype has just a few counts. The V gene is TRBV19, the J gene TRBJ2-5, with D hard to call. Deletions cut 9 bases from V and 1 base from J, with 18 bases between. Germline CDR1 reads LNHDA; CDR2 reads SQIVND (reference sequence). This CDR3 region has 15 residues. CDR3 loop: CASSLHRATQETQYF. CDR3 sequence (DNA): TGTGCCAGCTCATTGCACCGGGCCACCCAAGAGACCCAGTACTTC.

This clonotype was recorded many times. This sequence joins TRBV20-1 and TRBJ1-1; D call uncertain. Germline V lookup: CDR1 DFQATT, CDR2 SNEGSKA (reference sequence). This CDR3 comprises 14 residues. Deletions cut 2 bases from V and 1 base from J, with 11 bases between. The CDR3 region is CSARLPLGNTEAFF. DNA for the CDR3: TGCAGTGCTAGACTCCCTCTCGGGAACACTGAAGCTTTCTTT.

Worth noting for this clonotype: One end of the junction does not line up with germline, which may come from a read error. V gene TRBV9 combines with J gene TRBJ2-1, with TRBD2 as a possible D gene (6 bases). Germline assignment: CDR1 SGDLS and CDR2 YYNGEE. The CDR3 has 16 amino acids. Written as DNA, the CDR3 is TGTGTCAGCAGCGCGCAACTAGCTGGGAACTACAATGAGCAGTTCTTC. This translates into CVSSAQLAGNYNEQFF.

This clonotype appeared a few times. CDR3 coding DNA: TGTGCCAGCAGCTTAGGGACCGCCTTGACCGGGGAGCTGTTTTTT. Translation gives CASSLGTALTGELFF. This rearrangement joins TRBV7-8 to TRBJ2-2, with D uncertain. Between the trimmed V and J ends, which lost 1 base and 5 bases, there was a span of 11 bases. This CDR3 contains 15 residues. Per the germline V gene, CDR1 is SGHVS and CDR2 is FQNEAQ.

The chain has TRBV20-1 and TRBJ2-7, with D perhaps assigned TRBD1 or TRBD2 (5 bases each). From germline, CDR1 is DFQATT and CDR2 SNEGSKA (reference sequence). Trimming removed 5 bases from V and 3 bases from J, with 14 bases in between. The CDR3 length is 13 residues. The CDR3 DNA follows: TGCAGTGCTCCTCAGGGAGAGATCTACGAGCAGTACTTC. As protein: CSAPQGEIYEQYF.

In regard to this clonotype: This CDR3 is missing its conserved last phenylalanine or tryptophan, likely due to a read error. The chain employs TRBV20-1 and TRBJ2-4; TRBD1 matches at 7 bases. The J call is in doubt because the DNA end fits TRBJ2-7 better. CDR1 and CDR2 (germline): DFQATT, SNEGSKA (reference sequence). This CDR3 region has 13 residues. CDR3 DNA sequence: TGCAGTGTTGCCGGGACAGTTTCCTACGAGCAGTACTGC. This encodes CSVAGTVSYEQYC.

With respect to this clonotype: A much larger clone differs from this one at a single base, so this may be a read error. The CDR3 bases are TGTGCCAGCAGTTACTCGTTCCAAGGGGGGGAAGAGGCCCAGTACTTC. Translation gives CASSYSFQGGEEAQYF. V usage is TRBV6-5 and J usage is TRBJ2-7; TRBD2 is a possible D gene (7 bases). The CDR3 extends over 16 amino acids. Trimming removed 0 bases from V and 10 bases from J, with 22 bases in between. Germline CDR1 is MNHEY and CDR2 is SVGAGI.

The CDR3 is CASSPSGGAQYF. The CDR3 nucleotides read TGTGCCAGCAGCCCTAGCGGGGGGGCCCAGTACTTC. The chain couples TRBV7-2 to TRBJ2-5, with 12 bases identical to TRBD2. Germline loops: CDR1 SGHTA, CDR2 FQGNSA. V trimming: 5 bases; J trimming: 9 bases; junction bases outside the gene matches: 1. CDR3 length: 12 amino acids.